One sample yielded the 9 T cell receptor beta chains listed below, sequenced in a study of blood T cell repertoires in COVID-19. This table comes from immunoSEQ multiplex PCR, and its TCRdb copy is limited to in-frame clones, with some not included. This table has 300,000 to 400,000 clones, 85% to 90% appearing once. The sequencing input was PBMCs or T cells enriched from blood (not recorded which). All receptors derive from a man younger than 30 who had recovered from COVID-19.

This clone is a singleton in its sample. This chain links TRBV7-8 with TRBJ2-1; 12 bases match TRBD2. This CDR3 comprises 14 residues. Per germline, CDR1 SGHVS and CDR2 FQNEAQ. J gave up 12 bases and V 5 bases, and 8 bases lay outside the gene matches. The CDR3 spells CASSPWTSGMGQFF. The CDR3 bases are TGTGCCAGCAGCCCCTGGACTAGCGGGATGGGGCAGTTCTTC. The variable domain in full, with the rest retrieved from reference TRBV7-8 and TRBJ2-1, is GAGVSQSPRYKVAKRGQDVALRCDPISGHVSLFWYQQALGQGPEFLTYFQNEAQLDKSGLPSDRFFAERPEGSVSTLKIQRTQQEDSAVYLCASSPWTSGMGQFFGPGTRLTVL.

The chain joins TRBV5-1 to TRBJ1-6; TRBD1 matches 7 bases. This CDR3 has 15 residues. CDR1 and CDR2 from the germline V gene are SGHRS and YFSETQ. V lost 4 bases to trimming and J lost 7 bases; unmatched junction nucleotides: 8. The CDR3 DNA reads TGCGCCAGCAGCCCACAGGGACAGTACAATTCACCCCTCCACTTT. It specifies CASSPQGQYNSPLHF.

The chain joins TRBV29-1 to TRBJ2-3; 7 bases match TRBD2. Germline V lookup: CDR1 SQVTM, CDR2 ANQGSEA. V lost 3 bases, J lost 7 bases, and 4 bases stayed unmatched. The CDR3 sequence is 12 residues long. CDR3 sequence reads: CSVDQGGNTQYF. The CDR3 bases are TGCAGCGTTGATCAGGGAGGGAATACGCAGTATTTT.

The rearrangement joins TRBV7-3 to TRBJ2-5; D is possibly TRBD1 (6 bases). V was pared by 4 bases and J by 4 bases, with 10 bases between. Germline V gene sequence: CDR1 SGHTA, CDR2 FQGTGA. The CDR3 contains 13 residues. The CDR3 region has the DNA TGTGCCAGCAGCTCGGGCAGGGGAGAGACCCAGTACTTC. Its translation: CASSSGRGETQYF.

This chain joins TRBV5-5 and TRBJ1-4; D uncertain. The CDR3 is 12 residues long. With 4 bases removed from V and 11 bases from J, the gap between germline ends came to 12 bases. The germline gives CDR1 SGHKS, CDR2 YYEKEE (reference sequence). CDR3 sequence reads: CASSQKEQKLFF. The CDR3 DNA reads TGTGCCAGCAGCCAGAAGGAGCAGAAACTGTTTTTT.

The rearrangement joins TRBV7-9 to TRBJ2-7; TRBD2 agrees at 10 bases. The V and J ends lost 1 base and 5 bases, in that order; junction bases with no gene match: 8. Germline V CDR1 and CDR2: SEHNR, FQNEAQ (reference sequence). CDR3 length equals 16 residues. CDR3 region: CASSLVSLAGVHEQYF. Here the CDR3 DNA reads TGTGCCAGCAGCTTAGTGAGCCTAGCGGGGGTTCACGAGCAGTACTTC.

This clone was detected a few times. J is TRBJ2-7 and V is TRBV25-1; D unresolved. The CDR3 has 12 residues. Germline assignment: CDR1 MGHDK and CDR2 SYGVNS. V lost 10 bases, J lost 2 bases, and 12 bases lay in between. This CDR3 reads CATRNGAYEQYF. CDR3 DNA sequence: TGTGCCACGCGGAATGGTGCCTACGAGCAGTACTTC.

The rearrangement links TRBV7-9 to TRBJ2-3; 8 nucleotides match TRBD2. Trimming took 5 bases from V and 4 from J; bases not matched to a gene: 8. The germline CDR1 and CDR2 sequences are SEHNR and FQNEAQ (reference sequence). CDR3 length: 15 residues. DNA for the CDR3: TGTGCCAGCAGCCTCTTCCGGGGGGGACCAGATACGCAGTATTTT. Amino acids: CASSLFRGGPDTQYF.

The gene calls are TRBV5-6 and TRBJ1-1; tentative D call: TRBD1 (6 bases). The V end was cut by 0 bases, the J end by 1 base, with 7 bases between. This CDR3 region has 14 residues. Per germline, CDR1 SGHDT and CDR2 YYEEEE. CDR3 coding DNA: TGTGCCAGCAGCTTGGAAGGGGGGAACACTGAAGCTTTCTTT. Translated, it gives CASSLEGGNTEAFF.